This T cell receptor (beta chain) was retrieved from a study of read filtering for tumor transcriptome and immune sequencing. Study background: After DNase treatment, RNA was made into whole-transcriptome libraries.

As for this clonotype: This may be a read error: a much more frequent sequence differs by one nucleotide.

The germline V gene encodes CDR1 KGHSH and CDR2 LQKENI. This CDR3 has 13 residues. From around 0.4 ug of RNA, a library with molecular barcoded alpha/delta and beta/gamma adaptors was made. TCRdb recomputed calls from the reads with MiXCR, one row per CDR3 protein. The table shows some 40,000 distinct CDR3 sequences, with about 14% occurring only once. This TCR derives from a donor at least 40 years old with multiple myeloma. The specimen sequenced was a population of CD138-negative cells sorted from bone marrow. V and J are TRBV18 and TRBJ1-1; no clear D gene. The CDR3 loop is CVSSPPVNTEAFF. Written as DNA, the CDR3 is TGTGTCAGCTCACCACCAGTGAACACTGAAGCTTTCTTT.